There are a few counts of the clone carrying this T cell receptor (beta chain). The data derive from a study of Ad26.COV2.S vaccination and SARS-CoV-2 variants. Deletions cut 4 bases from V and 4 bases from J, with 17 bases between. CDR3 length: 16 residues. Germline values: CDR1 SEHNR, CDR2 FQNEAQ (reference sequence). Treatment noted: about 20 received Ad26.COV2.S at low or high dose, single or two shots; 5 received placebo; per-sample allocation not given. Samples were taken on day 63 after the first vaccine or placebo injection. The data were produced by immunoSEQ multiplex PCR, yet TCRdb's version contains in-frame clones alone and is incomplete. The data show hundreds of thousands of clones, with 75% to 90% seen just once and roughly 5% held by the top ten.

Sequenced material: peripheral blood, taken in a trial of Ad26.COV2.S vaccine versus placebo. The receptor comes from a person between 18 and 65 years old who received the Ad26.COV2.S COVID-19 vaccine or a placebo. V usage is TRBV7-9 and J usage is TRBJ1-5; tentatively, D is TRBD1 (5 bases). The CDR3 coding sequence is TGTGCCAGCAGCTGGTCCGGGGCCCGCCGGAATCAGCCCCAGCATTTT. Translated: CASSWSGARRNQPQHF.